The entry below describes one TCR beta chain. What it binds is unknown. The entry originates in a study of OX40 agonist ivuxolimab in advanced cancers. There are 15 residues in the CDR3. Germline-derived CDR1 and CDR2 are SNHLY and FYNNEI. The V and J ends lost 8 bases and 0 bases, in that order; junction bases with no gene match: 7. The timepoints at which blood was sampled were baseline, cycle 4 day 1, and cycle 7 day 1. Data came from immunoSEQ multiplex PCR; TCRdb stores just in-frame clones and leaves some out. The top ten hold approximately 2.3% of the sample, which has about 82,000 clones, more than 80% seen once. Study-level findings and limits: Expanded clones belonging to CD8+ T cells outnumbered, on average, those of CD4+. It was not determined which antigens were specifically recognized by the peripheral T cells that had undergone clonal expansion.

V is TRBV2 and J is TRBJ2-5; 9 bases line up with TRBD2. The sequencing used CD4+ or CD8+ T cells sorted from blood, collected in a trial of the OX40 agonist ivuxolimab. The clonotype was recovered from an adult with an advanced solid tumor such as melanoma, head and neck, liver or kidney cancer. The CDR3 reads CASSWGGGDQETQYF. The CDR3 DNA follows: TGTGCCAGCTCGTGGGGCGGGGGGGACCAAGAGACCCAGTACTTC. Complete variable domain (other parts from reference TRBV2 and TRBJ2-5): EPEVTQTPSHQVTQMGQEVILRCVPISNHLYFYWYRQILGQKVEFLVSFYNNEISEKSEIFDDQFSVERPDGSNFTLKIRSTKLEDSAMYFCASSWGGGDQETQYFGPGTRLLVL.